This entry lists 15 T cell receptor beta chains sequenced from one sample in a study of T cells in Graves' hyperthyroidism and ophthalmopathy. RNA transcripts gave rise to amplified TCR beta CDR3 regions. Primed by the HTBI set, a first-round RT-PCR was run on the TCR CDR3. TCRdb re-called the multiplex PCR reads through MiXCR, storing one row per CDR3 protein. The sample includes about 640,000 distinct CDR3 sequences, less than 25% of them seen just once. Sequencing was done on a sample of blood. Receptor source: a man in his thirties or forties with Graves' ophthalmopathy.

This clonotype was counted only a few times. The chain links TRBV6-5 to TRBJ2-7, with 11 nucleotides matching TRBD1. Per the germline V gene, CDR1 is MNHEY and CDR2 is SVGAGI. The CDR3 is 17 residues long. V lost 4 bases to trimming and J lost 0 bases; unmatched junction nucleotides: 8. DNA for the CDR3: TGTGCCAGCAGTTCTAGGACAGGGGGCCCCTCCTCCTACGAGCAGTACTTC. It codes for CASSSRTGGPSSYEQYF.

In this sample, this clonotype turned up many times. The chain recombines TRBV7-2 with TRBJ1-6; D unclear. The CDR3 totals 15 residues. Trimming left V 5 bases short and J 2 bases short, with 10 bases between. Looked up from germline, CDR1 is SGHTA and CDR2 is FQGNSA. The CDR3 DNA is TGTGCCAGCAGCCTCAACAGCCCCTATAATTCACCCCTCCACTTT. It translates to CASSLNSPYNSPLHF.

The chain has TRBV6-1 and TRBJ1-5, with D possibly being TRBD1 (6 bases). The CDR3 contains 17 residues. V was cut by 4 bases and J by 6 bases, with 22 bases left in between. Per the germline V gene, CDR1 is MNHNS and CDR2 is SASEGT. The CDR3 reads CASSGQTGANLSQPQHF. The CDR3 nucleotides read TGTGCCAGCAGTGGGCAGACAGGTGCGAACCTCAGTCAGCCCCAGCATTTT.

The sample holds a few counts of this clonotype. The chain links TRBV2 to TRBJ2-4; D is ambiguous. Trimming took off 8 bases at V and 0 bases at J, with 17 bases between the two ends. Germline V gene lookup returns CDR1 SNHLY and CDR2 FYNNEI. The CDR3 consists of 16 residues. CDR3 in DNA: TGTGCCAGCGATATGGGTCATGACCTAGCCAAAAACATTCAGTACTTC. The encoded protein is CASDMGHDLAKNIQYF.

This clonotype was observed at least ten times. This chain joins TRBV12-3 or TRBV12-4 and TRBJ1-1; 7 nucleotides match TRBD1. The V and J ends lost 9 bases and 3 bases, in that order; junction bases with no gene match: 7. This CDR3 spans 13 amino acids. The CDR3 spells CASRQGPDTEAFF. The CDR3 region has the DNA TGTGCCAGTAGACAGGGACCAGACACTGAAGCTTTCTTT.

The chain links TRBV11-2 to TRBJ2-2; 14 bases align to TRBD2. V dropped 5 bases and J dropped 9; count of bases not matched to a gene: 17. CDR1 and CDR2 (germline): SGHAT, FQNNGV. The CDR3 has 19 residues. CDR3: CASSLRTGLAGVSLRELFF. The CDR3 DNA sequence: TGTGCCAGCAGCCTCAGGACGGGACTAGCGGGAGTTTCGTTGCGGGAGCTGTTTTTT.

This chain joins TRBV7-6 and TRBJ2-3; tentatively, D is TRBD2 (5 bases). Germline V lookup: CDR1 SGHVS, CDR2 FNYEAQ. The CDR3 runs 16 residues. The V and J ends lost 2 bases and 1 base respectively, with 13 bases between them. For the CDR3, the DNA is TGTGCCAGCAGCTTAAATCGGAGGTGGGGCACAGATACGCAGTATTTT. It is translated as CASSLNRRWGTDTQYF.

This clonotype was picked up many times. CDR3 sequence reads: CASSQGTRTGELFF. In DNA form, the CDR3 reads TGCGCCAGCAGCCAAGGGACTAGGACCGGGGAGCTGTTTTTT. The V and J genes are TRBV4-1 and TRBJ2-2, with TRBD2 matching over 7 bases. The V gene end was trimmed by 1 base and the J gene end by 5 bases; junction bases not matched to a gene: 1. This CDR3 region has 14 residues. Germline CDR1 and CDR2: MGHRA and YSYEKL.

Many counts were recorded for this clonotype. The chain combines TRBV12-3 or TRBV12-4 with TRBJ2-5; 8 nucleotides align to TRBD2. The CDR3 is made up of 15 amino acids. The trim removed 4 bases at V and 5 bases at J, leaving 9 bases unmatched. Written as DNA, the CDR3 is TGTGCCAGCAGTTGGGAAGCGGGAGCTGCGGAGACCCAGTACTTC. This translates into CASSWEAGAAETQYF.

This clonotype has only a few counts. The genes are TRBV5-6 and TRBJ2-7; D is possibly TRBD2 (6 bases). The CDR3 covers 13 residues. Germline V gene sequence: CDR1 SGHDT, CDR2 YYEEEE. Deletions cut 4 bases from V and 7 bases from J, with 15 bases between. This CDR3 is CASSPRLGREQYF. The CDR3 bases are TGTGCCAGCAGCCCGAGACTAGGGCGGGAGCAGTACTTC.

This clonotype was counted only a few times. A much larger clone differs by one base, so this may be a read error. The V and J genes are TRBV28 and TRBJ2-1; 11 bases map to TRBD2. In germline, CDR1 is MDHEN, CDR2 SYDVKM. This CDR3 is 18 amino acids long. The CDR3 region is CASREAGTSGLSYNEQLF. CDR3 nucleotide sequence: TGTGCCAGCAGGGAAGCCGGGACTAGCGGACTCTCCTACAATGAGCAGTTATTC.

The table lists this clonotype with many counts. The chain carries TRBV6-1 and TRBJ2-2, with 9 bases that match TRBD2. V was clipped by 6 bases and J by 0 bases; unmatched bases: 8. CDR3 length: 17 amino acids. Germline CDR1 is MNHNS and CDR2 is SASEGT. The DNA for the CDR3 is TGTGCCAGCAGCCCTGCACTAGCGGGTACGAACACCGGGGAGCTGTTTTTT. Its translation is CASSPALAGTNTGELFF.

The sample holds many counts of this clonotype. This chain connects TRBV5-1 to TRBJ1-2; no definite D call. This CDR3 region has 14 residues. Trimming shortened V by 3 bases and J by 5 bases, and 14 bases separated the two germline ends. Germline V gene sequence: CDR1 SGHRS, CDR2 YFSETQ. DNA for the CDR3: TGCGCCAGCAGCTCCTGGACCTCCGATTATGGCTACACCTTC. Translated, it gives CASSSWTSDYGYTF.

This clonotype was observed at least ten times. This chain joins TRBV11-2 and TRBJ1-1; 8 nucleotides align to TRBD1. V gave up 5 bases and J gave up 1 base; unmatched junction bases: 9. Per germline, CDR1 SGHAT and CDR2 FQNNGV. This CDR3 is 16 amino acids long. As DNA, the CDR3 is TGTGCCAGCAGCACTAGAAAGACAGGGGAGAACACTGAAGCTTTCTTT. Its translation is CASSTRKTGENTEAFF.

As regards this clonotype: Relative to the germline gene, one junction end is altered; a read error may explain this. The rearrangement uses TRBV6-5 and TRBJ2-7; 8 positions agree with TRBD1. Germline assignment: CDR1 MNHEY and CDR2 SVGAGI. The CDR3 runs 14 residues. DNA for the CDR3: TGTGCCAGCAGTTTAAGACAGGGGCCGTACGAGCAGTGCTTC. Its protein product is CASSLRQGPYEQCF.